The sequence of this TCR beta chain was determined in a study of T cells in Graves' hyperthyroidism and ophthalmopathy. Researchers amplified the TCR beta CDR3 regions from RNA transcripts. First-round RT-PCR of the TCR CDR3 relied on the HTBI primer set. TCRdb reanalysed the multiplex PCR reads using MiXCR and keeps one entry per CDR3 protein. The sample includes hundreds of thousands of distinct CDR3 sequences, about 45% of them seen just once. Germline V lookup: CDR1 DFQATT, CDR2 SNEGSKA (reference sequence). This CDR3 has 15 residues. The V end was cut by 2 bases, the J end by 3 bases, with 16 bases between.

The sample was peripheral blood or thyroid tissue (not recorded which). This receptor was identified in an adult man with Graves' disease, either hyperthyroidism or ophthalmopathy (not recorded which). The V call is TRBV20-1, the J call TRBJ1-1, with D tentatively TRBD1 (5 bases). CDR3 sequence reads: CSARPTWEGDTEAFF. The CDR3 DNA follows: TGCAGTGCTAGACCAACCTGGGAAGGGGACACTGAAGCTTTCTTT.